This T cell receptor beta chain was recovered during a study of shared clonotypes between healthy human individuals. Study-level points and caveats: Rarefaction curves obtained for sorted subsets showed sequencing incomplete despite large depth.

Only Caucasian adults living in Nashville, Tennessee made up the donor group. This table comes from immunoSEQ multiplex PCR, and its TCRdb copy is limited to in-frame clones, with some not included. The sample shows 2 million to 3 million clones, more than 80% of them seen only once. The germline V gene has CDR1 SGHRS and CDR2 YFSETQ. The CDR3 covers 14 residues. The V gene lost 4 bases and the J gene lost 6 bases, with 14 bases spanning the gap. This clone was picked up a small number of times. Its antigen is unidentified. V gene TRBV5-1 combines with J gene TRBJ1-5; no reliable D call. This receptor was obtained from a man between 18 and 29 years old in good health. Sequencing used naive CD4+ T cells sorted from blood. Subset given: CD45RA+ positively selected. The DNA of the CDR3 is TGCGCCAGCAGCGTGGACCAAACCGGTCAGCCCCAGCATTTT. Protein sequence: CASSVDQTGQPQHF.